One T cell receptor beta chain is described in this entry. Profiled with immunoSEQ multiplex PCR; TCRdb holds only in-frame clones, not every one. The sample consists of about 150,000 clones, 88% of them appearing once. The data are from a study of T cell responses to AZD1222 COVID-19 vaccine. The CDR3 is 15 amino acids. V lost 4 bases and J lost 3; bases outside the gene matches: 5. CDR1 and CDR2 (germline): LNHDA, SQIVND (reference sequence). This chain links TRBV19 with TRBJ2-2, with 7 positions matching TRBD2. The sequence was collected from an adult who had recovered from COVID-19. This material consisted of peripheral blood, taken after recovery from COVID-19. The CDR3 DNA sequence: TGTGCCAGTAGTACCCAACTAGCGCACACCGGGGAGCTGTTTTTT. It codes for CASSTQLAHTGELFF. Combining the CDR3 with reference TRBV19 and TRBJ2-2 gives the whole variable domain DGGITQSPKYLFRKEGQNVTLSCEQNLNHDAMYWYRQDPGQGLRLIYYSQIVNDFQKGDIAEGYSVSREKKESFPLTVTSAQKNPTAFYLCASSTQLAHTGELFFGEGSRLTVL.